The 12 T cell receptor beta chains given below trace back to one sample, sequenced in a study of blood T cell repertoires in COVID-19. Assay used: immunoSEQ multiplex PCR; TCRdb lists only in-frame clones, some missing. The sample yields about 140,000 clones, roughly 80% seen once. What was sequenced was peripheral blood. The source is a man in his forties or fifties with acute or convalescent COVID-19.

The V and J genes are TRBV6-4 and TRBJ2-1; TRBD2 agrees at 9 bases. This CDR3 is built from 16 residues. V shed 5 bases and J 7 bases; nucleotides not matched to a gene: 12. CDR1 and CDR2 from the germline V gene are MRHNA and SNTAGT. CDR3 in amino acids: CASSQRSAGGPNEQFF. CDR3 in DNA: TGTGCCAGCAGTCAACGGTCTGCGGGGGGGCCGAATGAGCAGTTCTTC.

The chain combines TRBV28 with TRBJ2-2, with TRBD1 identical over 9 bases. The CDR3 covers 18 residues. Germline V gene lookup returns CDR1 MDHEN and CDR2 SYDVKM. Trimming cost V 5 bases and J 4 bases; bases outside gene matches: 14. CDR3 DNA: TGTGCCAGCAGTAAAACCGGGACAGGGTTCGTCGGCACCGGGGAGCTGTTTTTT. This gives the protein CASSKTGTGFVGTGELFF.

This clone occurred a few times. V usage is TRBV5-1 and J usage is TRBJ2-5, with a weak D call TRBD2 (7 bases). CDR1 and CDR2 from the germline V gene are SGHRS and YFSETQ. The CDR3 consists of 14 residues. Trimming shortened V by 3 bases and J by 3 bases, and 12 bases separated the two germline ends. CDR3 region: CASSSGGFEETQYF. In nucleotides, the CDR3 is TGCGCCAGCAGCTCGGGGGGCTTTGAAGAGACCCAGTACTTC.

There are a few counts of this clone. V gene TRBV3-1 (or the pseudogene TRBV3-2) combines with J gene TRBJ1-2; D is ambiguous. The CDR3 consists of 13 residues. Germline CDR1 is LGHDT and CDR2 is YNNKEL (reference sequence). Between the trimmed V and J ends, which lost 1 base and 3 bases, there was a span of 6 bases. The CDR3 region is CASSQVEHYGYTF. CDR3 DNA sequence: TGTGCCAGCAGCCAAGTAGAGCACTATGGCTACACCTTC.

V is TRBV9 and J is TRBJ1-2; tentative D call: TRBD1 (5 bases). CDR3 length: 14 residues. Trimming removed 4 bases at V and 2 bases at J, with 12 bases between. Per germline, CDR1 SGDLS and CDR2 YYNGEE. The CDR3 DNA reads TGTGCCAGCAGCTCCTTCGGGGGGAACTATGGCTACACCTTC. It translates to CASSSFGGNYGYTF.

The chain links TRBV7-6 to TRBJ2-1; TRBD1 matches at 12 bases. The CDR3 contains 14 residues. J gave up 10 bases and V 7 bases, and 8 bases lay outside the gene matches. Germline V gene lookup returns CDR1 SGHVS and CDR2 FNYEAQ. The CDR3 DNA reads as TGTGCCAGCACCCCCCGGGACAGGGGGCAGGAGCAGTTCTTC. It encodes CASTPRDRGQEQFF.

V usage is TRBV9 and J usage is TRBJ2-1; 11 nucleotides agree with TRBD2. The J segment lost 7 bases and the V segment lost 4 bases, leaving 7 bases of the junction unmatched. The germline V gene encodes CDR1 SGDLS and CDR2 YYNGEE. The CDR3 sequence is 15 residues long. As DNA, the CDR3 is TGTGCCAGCAGCCCTCTAGCGGGGGGTGAAAATGAGCAGTTCTTC. Residues: CASSPLAGGENEQFF.

This clone has a count of ten or more. J is TRBJ1-2 and V is TRBV6-5, with D hard to call. Germline assignment: CDR1 MNHEY and CDR2 SVGAGI. V lost 7 bases and J lost 2, with 17 bases in between. The CDR3 consists of 15 residues. The CDR3, as DNA: TGTGCCAGCACCGAGAACCCCTATAGCAACTATGGCTACACCTTC. Protein: CASTENPYSNYGYTF.

The rearrangement links TRBV24-1 to TRBJ2-2, with a possible D match to TRBD1 (6 bases). This CDR3 is 13 amino acids long. Trimming removed 5 bases at V and 4 bases at J, with 7 bases between. Germline-derived CDR1 and CDR2 are KGHDR and SFDVKD. CDR3 residues: CATSARGTGELFF. The CDR3 bases are TGTGCCACCAGTGCCAGGGGCACCGGGGAGCTGTTTTTT.

The chain joins TRBV19 to TRBJ1-1, with 7 bases aligning to TRBD1. This CDR3 has 14 residues. Looked up from germline, CDR1 is LNHDA and CDR2 is SQIVND (reference sequence). With 2 bases clipped from V and 6 bases from J, the junction kept 6 bases outside the gene matches. CDR3 sequence: CASSITGVGSEAFF. In nucleotides, the CDR3 is TGTGCCAGTAGTATAACAGGGGTAGGATCTGAAGCTTTCTTT.

This clone was seen a few times. The rearrangement joins TRBV11-2 to TRBJ2-5, with D unresolved. V lost 6 bases, J lost 2 bases, and 16 bases lay in between. Looked up from germline, CDR1 is SGHAT and CDR2 is FQNNGV. The CDR3 is 15 residues long. The CDR3 DNA reads as TGTGCCAGCAGGCGTATCCCAAGACAACAAGAGACCCAGTACTTC. Its translation is CASRRIPRQQETQYF. Full variable domain (remainder filled in from reference TRBV11-2 and TRBJ2-5): EAGVAQSPRYKIIEKRQSVAFWCNPISGHATLYWYQQILGQGPKLLIQFQNNGVVDDSQLPKDRFSAERLKGVDSTLKIQPAKLEDSAVYLCASRRIPRQQETQYFGPGTRLLVL.

The count of this clone is one. V usage is TRBV15 and J usage is TRBJ2-5; 7 bases fit TRBD2. The trim removed 3 bases at V and 5 bases at J, leaving 6 bases unmatched. Per germline, CDR1 LNHNV and CDR2 YYDKDF (reference sequence). The CDR3 sequence is 14 residues long. Here the CDR3 reads CATSRGLHEETQYF. The CDR3 nucleotides are TGTGCCACCAGCAGGGGACTACATGAGGAGACCCAGTACTTC.